The sequence of this T cell receptor (beta chain) was determined in a study of identical twins. Study results and limitations: Cross-sectional statistical analysis was relied on for the conclusions, without the same donors being followed. Excess sharing between twins was weaker in beta out-of-frame sequences.

The CDR3 consists of 15 residues. The J segment lost 1 base and the V segment lost 0 bases, leaving 1 base of the junction unmatched. CDR1 and CDR2 (germline): LNHNV, YYDKDF (reference sequence). The authors used template switching to add a universal primer site and gave cDNA unique molecular identifiers. TCRdb re-called the 5' RACE reads with MiXCR, one entry per CDR3 protein. The sample carries about 920,000 distinct CDR3 sequences, 10% to 15% recorded once. This clonotype has only a few counts. Its antigen is not known. The same specimen was also included in a second study, on yellow fever vaccine responses in identical twins.

The clonotype was recovered from a woman in her late teens or twenties in good health. The chain carries TRBV15 and TRBJ2-3, with TRBD1 matching over 7 bases. Sequenced: PBMCs. CDR3: CATSRDQGGTDTQYF. For the CDR3, the DNA is TGTGCCACCAGCAGAGATCAGGGGGGCACAGATACGCAGTATTTT.